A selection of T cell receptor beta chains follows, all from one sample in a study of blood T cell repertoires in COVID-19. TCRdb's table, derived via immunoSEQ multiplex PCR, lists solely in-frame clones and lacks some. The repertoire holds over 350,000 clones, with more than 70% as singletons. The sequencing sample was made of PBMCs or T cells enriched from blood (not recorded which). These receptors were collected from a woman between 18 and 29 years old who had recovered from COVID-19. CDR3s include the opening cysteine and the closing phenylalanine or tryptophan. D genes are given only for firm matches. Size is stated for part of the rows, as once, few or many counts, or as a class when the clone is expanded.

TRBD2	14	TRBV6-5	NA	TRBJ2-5	TGTGCCAGCAGCCCCAGTAGCGGGGGCAAGACCCAGTACTTC	CASSPSSGGKTQYF
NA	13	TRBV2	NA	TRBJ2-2	TGTGCCAGCAGGAAAAGCGGCACCGGGGAGCTGTTTTTT	CASRKSGTGELFF
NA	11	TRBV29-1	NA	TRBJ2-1	TGCAGCACCGCAGGGCACAATGAGCAGTTCTTC	CSTAGHNEQFF
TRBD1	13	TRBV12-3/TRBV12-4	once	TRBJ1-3	TGTGCCAGTCGGACAGGCTCTGGAAACACCATATATTTT	CASRTGSGNTIYF
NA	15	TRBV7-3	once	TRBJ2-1	TGTGCCAGCAGCTTAGTCCCCTCAGCGAACAATGAGCAGTTCTTC	CASSLVPSANNEQFF
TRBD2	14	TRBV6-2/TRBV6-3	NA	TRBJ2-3	TGTGCCAGCAGTTCACTAGCGGGCCCAGATACGCAGTATTTT	CASSSLAGPDTQYF
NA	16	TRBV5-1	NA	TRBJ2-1	TGCGCCAGCAGCTTCCAATCAAGGGTGCAGGGCGATGAGCAGTTCTTC	CASSFQSRVQGDEQFF
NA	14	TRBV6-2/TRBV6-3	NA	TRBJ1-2	TGTGCCAGCAACCCCCCAGGGACTCGCTATGGCTACACCTTC	CASNPPGTRYGYTF
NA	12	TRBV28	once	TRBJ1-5	TGTGCCAGCAGTACAGGCTATCAGCCCCAGCATTTT	CASSTGYQPQHF
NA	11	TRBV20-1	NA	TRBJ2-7	TGCAGTGCTAGTCAGGCCTACGAGCAGTACTTC	CSASQAYEQYF
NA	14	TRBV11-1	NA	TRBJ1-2	TGTGCCAGCAGCTACCCGCGACGTGGGGGCGGCTACACCTTC	CASSYPRRGGGYTF
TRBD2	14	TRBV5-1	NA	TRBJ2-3	TGCGCCCGCGGACGGGGGGGGTCCACAGATACGCAGTATTTT	CARGRGGSTDTQYF
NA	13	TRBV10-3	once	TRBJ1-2	TGTGCCATCAGGACCACAGGGAACTATGGCTACACCTTC	CAIRTTGNYGYTF
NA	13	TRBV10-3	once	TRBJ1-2	TGTGCCATCAGTGAGGACAGATTGGATGGCTACACCTTC	CAISEDRLDGYTF
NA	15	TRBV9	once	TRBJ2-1	TGTGCCAGCAGCGTTGTGGGGGGTTCTCCCAATGAGCAGTTCTTC	CASSVVGGSPNEQFF
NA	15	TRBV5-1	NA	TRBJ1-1	TGCGCCAGCAGCCCGAGTCCAGGGGTTGGCACTGAAGCTTTCTTT	CASSPSPGVGTEAFF
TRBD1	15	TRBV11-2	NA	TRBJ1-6	TGCGCCAGCAGCCCTTGGACAGGGGTGGGTTCACCCCTCCACTTT	CASSPWTGVGSPLHF
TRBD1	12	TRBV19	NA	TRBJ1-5	TGTGCCACCCGGACAGGGATCCAGCCCCAGCATTTT	CATRTGIQPQHF
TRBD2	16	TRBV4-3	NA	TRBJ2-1	TGCGCCAGCAGCCAATTTAGCGGGGGAGGCCACAATGAGCAGTTCTTC	CASSQFSGGGHNEQFF
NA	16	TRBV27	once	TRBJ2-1	TGTGCCAGCAGTTCCGTCACAGGGTCCTCCTACAATGAGCAGTTCTTC	CASSSVTGSSYNEQFF
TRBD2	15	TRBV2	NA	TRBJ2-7	TGTGCCAGCAGTTTTAGCGGGGGGAGCTCCTACGAGCAGTACTTC	CASSFSGGSSYEQYF
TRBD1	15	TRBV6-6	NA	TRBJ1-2	TGTGCCAGCAGTTCCACGACAGGGCTAAACTATGGCTACACCTTC	CASSSTTGLNYGYTF
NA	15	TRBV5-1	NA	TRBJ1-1	TGCGCCAGCAGCTTGGTTAATCCAGGGAACACTGAAGCTTTCTTT	CASSLVNPGNTEAFF